A selection of T cell receptor beta chains follows, all from one sample in a study of blood T cell repertoires in COVID-19. TCRdb's table, derived via immunoSEQ multiplex PCR, lists solely in-frame clones and lacks some. The sample has 350,000 to 450,000 clones, around 87% seen once. What was sequenced was peripheral blood. All receptors derive from a woman in her sixties with COVID-19, enrolled during active disease. The conserved cysteine and the conserved F or W are not part of the CDR3 here. The D gene is left open where the match is weak.

j_call: TRBJ1-5; v_call: TRBV5-1; d_call: NA; cdr3_aa: ASSSDGINQPQH
j_call: TRBJ2-5; v_call: TRBV9; d_call: TRBD2; cdr3_aa: ASSVTSEETQY
j_call: TRBJ2-7; v_call: TRBV10-3; d_call: NA; cdr3_aa: AISFGTASYEQY
j_call: TRBJ2-2; v_call: TRBV11-2; d_call: NA; cdr3_aa: ASSKQHTGELF
j_call: TRBJ2-7; v_call: TRBV30; d_call: TRBD1; cdr3_aa: AWNRDRVRGQY
j_call: TRBJ1-1; v_call: TRBV6-5; d_call: NA; cdr3_aa: ASGGAVAEAF
j_call: TRBJ1-4; v_call: TRBV5-1; d_call: TRBD1; cdr3_aa: ASSLEGANEKLF
j_call: TRBJ2-5; v_call: TRBV5-5; d_call: TRBD1; cdr3_aa: ASSFGQGALQETQY
j_call: TRBJ1-1; v_call: TRBV5-1; d_call: TRBD1; cdr3_aa: ASSGGQGWMNTEAF
j_call: TRBJ1-2; v_call: TRBV15; d_call: NA; cdr3_aa: ATSRDPVGGYGYT
j_call: TRBJ1-3; v_call: TRBV9; d_call: NA; cdr3_aa: ASSVDAFSGNTIY
j_call: TRBJ2-3; v_call: TRBV5-1; d_call: TRBD2; cdr3_aa: ASSSLASGGTDTQY
j_call: TRBJ2-3; v_call: TRBV4-1; d_call: NA; cdr3_aa: ASSQEVATTDTQY
j_call: TRBJ2-2; v_call: TRBV7-9; d_call: NA; cdr3_aa: ATTTNTGELF
j_call: TRBJ1-5; v_call: TRBV5-1; d_call: TRBD1; cdr3_aa: ASSSSTGIGQPQH
j_call: TRBJ1-1; v_call: TRBV18; d_call: NA; cdr3_aa: ASSRSAGVSAEAF
j_call: TRBJ2-1; v_call: TRBV10-3; d_call: NA; cdr3_aa: AISEAGNNEQF